This T cell receptor beta chain was obtained from a study of blood T cell repertoires in COVID-19. About the study: Spain, Italy and the United States supplied samples that represented acute and convalescent COVID-19.

As processed by the authors: For nucleated cells, counts were estimated from reference gene primer amplification. The assay was immunoSEQ multiplex PCR, and TCRdb's table has in-frame clones only and misses some. The DNA gave D and trimming, while V, J and clone size come from that table. This sample yields about 400,000 clones, of which 85% to 90% are seen a single time; over 2.5% belongs to the top ten. The CDR3 runs 14 residues. Germline V gene sequence: CDR1 SGDLS, CDR2 YYNGEE. Trimming shortened V by 0 bases and J by 6 bases, and 10 bases separated the two germline ends. Sequencing input: peripheral blood. The receptor was isolated from a human donor in a cohort sampled during active COVID-19. J is TRBJ2-1 and V is TRBV9, with D hard to call. The CDR3 region is CASSVATSTNEQFF. The CDR3, as DNA: TGTGCCAGCAGCGTAGCTACTTCTACCAATGAGCAGTTCTTC.